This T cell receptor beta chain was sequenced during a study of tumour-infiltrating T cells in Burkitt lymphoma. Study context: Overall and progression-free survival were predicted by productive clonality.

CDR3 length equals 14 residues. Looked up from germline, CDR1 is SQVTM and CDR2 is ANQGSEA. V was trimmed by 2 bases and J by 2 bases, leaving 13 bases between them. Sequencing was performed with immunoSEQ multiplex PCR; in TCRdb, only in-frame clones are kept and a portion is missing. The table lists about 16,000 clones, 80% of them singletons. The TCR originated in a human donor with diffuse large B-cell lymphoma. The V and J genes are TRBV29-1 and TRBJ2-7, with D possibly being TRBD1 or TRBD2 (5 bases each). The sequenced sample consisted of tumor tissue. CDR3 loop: CSVETGTDTYEQYF. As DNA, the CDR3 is TGCAGCGTTGAAACGGGGACGGATACCTACGAGCAGTACTTC.